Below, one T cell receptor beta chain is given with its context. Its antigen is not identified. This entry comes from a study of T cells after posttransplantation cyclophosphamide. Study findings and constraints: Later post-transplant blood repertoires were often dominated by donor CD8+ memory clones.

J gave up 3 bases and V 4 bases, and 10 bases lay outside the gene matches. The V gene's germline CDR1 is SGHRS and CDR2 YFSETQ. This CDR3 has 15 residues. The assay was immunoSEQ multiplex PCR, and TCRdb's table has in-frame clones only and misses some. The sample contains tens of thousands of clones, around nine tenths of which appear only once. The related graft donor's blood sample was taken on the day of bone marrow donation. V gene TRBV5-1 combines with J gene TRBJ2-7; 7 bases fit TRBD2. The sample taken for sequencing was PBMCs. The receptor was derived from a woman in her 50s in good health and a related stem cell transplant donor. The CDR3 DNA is TGCGCCAGCAGCCCAGGCGGGGGAGGGATCTACGAGCAGTACTTC. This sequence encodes CASSPGGGGIYEQYF.